This T cell receptor (beta chain) was recorded in a study of T cell responses to AZD1222 COVID-19 vaccine. V lost 2 bases and J 0 bases, leaving 4 bases between the germline ends. The CDR3 spans 13 residues. Some clones are missing from TCRdb's copy, which holds only in-frame ones; the method was immunoSEQ multiplex PCR. The repertoire holds 200,000 or so clones, under 95% seen once, with around 1% in the top ten. This specimen was peripheral blood, taken on day 0 of MenACWY control vaccination. This TCR was sampled from an adult in good health. The chain joins TRBV12-3 or TRBV12-4 to TRBJ1-1; no reliable D call. CDR3 coding DNA: TGTGCCAGCAGTTTACCGTTGAACACTGAAGCTTTCTTT. It specifies CASSLPLNTEAFF.